The next 20 T cell receptor beta chains were all read from a single sample in a study of cytomegalovirus exposure and HLA in healthy donors. PCR involved 60 Vbeta and 13 Jbeta primers. Clones were read by immunoSEQ multiplex PCR, and TCRdb kept only the in-frame ones, dropping some. The sample records 160,000 or so clones, around 82% being singletons. Sequencing was performed on PBMCs. These receptors were obtained from a middle-aged man in good health and CMV-seronegative.

V is TRBV9 and J is TRBJ1-1; D might be TRBD1 (6 bases). CDR1 SGDLS and CDR2 YYNGEE come from the germline V gene. The CDR3 totals 15 residues. The V end was cut by 4 bases, the J end by 5 bases, with 18 bases between. The CDR3 DNA reads TGTGCCAGCAGCTCGCAATCAGGGGTAGGGACTGAAGCTTTCTTT. Protein product: CASSSQSGVGTEAFF.

The chain combines TRBV29-1 with TRBJ2-5; 7 nucleotides match TRBD1. Trimming removed 7 bases from V and 3 bases from J; junction bases left unmatched: 11. Germline assignment: CDR1 SQVTM and CDR2 ANQGSEA. CDR3 length: 14 amino acids. For the CDR3, the DNA is TGCAGCGCTAAGAAGACAGGGTTTGAAGAGACCCAGTACTTC. Translated, it gives CSAKKTGFEETQYF.

The V and J genes are TRBV7-9 and TRBJ2-1; a possible D gene is TRBD1 (6 bases). Trimming removed 5 bases from V and 10 bases from J, with 15 bases in between. The CDR3 totals 13 residues. CDR1 SEHNR and CDR2 FQNEAQ come from the germline V gene (reference sequence). CDR3: CASSTRTAREQFF. The DNA of the CDR3 is TGTGCCAGCAGCACCCGGACAGCTAGGGAGCAGTTCTTC.

The chain carries TRBV9 and TRBJ2-5; TRBD2 is a possible D gene (5 bases). Per the germline V gene, CDR1 is SGDLS and CDR2 is YYNGEE. The CDR3 loop spans 15 amino acids. V was pared by 0 bases and J by 5 bases, with 14 bases between. The CDR3 here is CASSVAVGVGETQYF. In DNA, the CDR3 is TGTGCCAGCAGCGTAGCTGTCGGGGTTGGGGAGACCCAGTACTTC.

The genes are TRBV29-1 and TRBJ2-7; 8 bases line up with TRBD1. Germline CDR1 is SQVTM and CDR2 is ANQGSEA. With V trimmed by 4 bases and J by 4 bases, 3 bases remained unmatched. The CDR3 extends over 12 amino acids. CDR3 nucleotide sequence: TGCAGCGTTGCACAGGGGGGATACGAGCAGTACTTC. Translation gives CSVAQGGYEQYF.

This rearrangement joins TRBV18 to TRBJ2-5; D uncertain. The CDR3 length is 14 residues. V dropped 1 base and J dropped 3 bases, with 9 bases sitting between them. Germline V CDR1 and CDR2: KGHSH, LQKENI. CDR3 nucleotide sequence: TGTGCCAGCTCACCACTAACTGGAGAAGAGACCCAGTACTTC. Protein product: CASSPLTGEETQYF.

The chain links TRBV9 to TRBJ2-7; TRBD2 matches at 12 bases. V was clipped by 2 bases and J by 0 bases; unmatched bases: 6. CDR1 and CDR2 (germline): SGDLS, YYNGEE. The CDR3 runs 17 residues. The CDR3 DNA sequence: TGTGCCAGCAGCGTCGGACTAGCGGGATCGGACTCCTACGAGCAGTACTTC. Translating gives CASSVGLAGSDSYEQYF. The full variable domain, with the rest looked up from reference TRBV9 and TRBJ2-7, is DSGVTQTPKHLITATGQRVTLRCSPRSGDLSVYWYQQSLDQGLQFLIQYYNGEERAKGNILERFSAQQFPDLHSELNLSSLELGDSALYFCASSVGLAGSDSYEQYFGPGTRLTVT.

This clone was observed a single time. This sequence joins TRBV10-3 and TRBJ2-7, with D perhaps TRBD2 (5 bases). The CDR3 consists of 17 residues. Trimming left V 4 bases short and J 0 bases short, with 19 bases between. Looked up from germline, CDR1 is ENHRY and CDR2 is SYGVKD. Written as DNA, the CDR3 is TGTGCCATCAGTGCGGGGTCTCCATGGGAGAGCTCCTACGAGCAGTACTTC. Protein: CAISAGSPWESSYEQYF.

CDR3 DNA sequence: TGTGCCAGCAGTTTCCGGGAGTATCTAGGGGACACCGGGGAGCTGTTTTTT. Its translation is CASSFREYLGDTGELFF. The chain links TRBV27 to TRBJ2-2, with D possibly matching TRBD2 (6 bases). V gave up 3 bases and J gave up 3 bases, with 17 bases separating them. This CDR3 comprises 17 residues. Germline V gene lookup returns CDR1 MNHEY and CDR2 SMNVEV (reference sequence).

The chain employs TRBV5-5 and TRBJ2-7; TRBD1 might be the D (7 bases). The CDR3 totals 13 residues. Germline V gene lookup returns CDR1 SGHKS and CDR2 YYEKEE (reference sequence). V was cut by 4 bases and J by 5 bases, with 13 bases left in between. DNA of the CDR3: TGTGCCAGCAGCCCGAGGAGGGGGCACGAGCAGTACTTC. Residues: CASSPRRGHEQYF.

The chain couples TRBV7-3 to TRBJ2-1; a weak D match, TRBD2 (5 bases). V lost 2 bases and J 9 bases, leaving 11 bases between the germline ends. The germline gives CDR1 SGHTA, CDR2 FQGTGA. This CDR3 region has 13 residues. This CDR3 reads CASSLAVAGEQFF. CDR3 in DNA: TGTGCCAGCAGCTTAGCGGTGGCGGGTGAGCAGTTCTTC.

V usage is TRBV6-1 and J usage is TRBJ1-5; 10 bases are shared with TRBD1. The CDR3 is made up of 15 amino acids. Germline V gene data show CDR1 as MNHNS and CDR2 as SASEGT. The trim removed 4 bases at V and 6 bases at J, leaving 6 bases unmatched. The CDR3 DNA reads TGTGCCAGCAGTGGACAGGGGGCTATCAGTCAGCCCCAGCATTTT. Translating it yields CASSGQGAISQPQHF.

The rearrangement uses TRBV7-2 and TRBJ1-2; D gene uncertain. This CDR3 is 14 amino acids long. Per the germline V gene, CDR1 is SGHTA and CDR2 is FQGNSA. The ends were cut back, 5 bases at V and 4 bases at J, with 14 bases in the middle. The DNA of the CDR3 is TGTGCCAGCAGCCCCACCGACACCATCTATGGCTACACCTTC. It specifies CASSPTDTIYGYTF.

The chain carries TRBV4-2 and TRBJ1-4; perhaps TRBD1 as D (5 bases). CDR1 is LGHNA and CDR2 is YNFKEQ in the germline V gene. This CDR3 region has 17 residues. V gave up 0 bases and J gave up 7 bases, with 18 bases separating them. CDR3: CASSQEGSRQGSEKLFF. In DNA form, the CDR3 reads TGTGCCAGCAGCCAAGAGGGGTCCCGGCAGGGAAGTGAAAAACTGTTTTTT.

The rearrangement uses TRBV6-6 and TRBJ1-1; a possible D gene is TRBD1 (5 bases). The CDR3 is 14 residues long. With 2 bases removed from V and 1 base from J, the gap between germline ends came to 8 bases. CDR1 is MNHNY and CDR2 is SVGAGI in the germline V gene (reference sequence). CDR3 coding DNA: TGTGCCAGCAGTTACGACAGAACGAACACTGAAGCTTTCTTT. The encoded protein is CASSYDRTNTEAFF.

The chain couples TRBV4-1 to TRBJ2-3; TRBD1 matches at 9 bases. Germline V gives CDR1 MGHRA, CDR2 YSYEKL. V dropped 3 bases and J dropped 3; count of bases not matched to a gene: 4. CDR3 length: 15 amino acids. CDR3 loop: CASSQTGGRTDTQYF. Here the CDR3 DNA reads TGCGCCAGCAGCCAGACAGGGGGGCGAACAGATACGCAGTATTTT.

This chain joins TRBV4-1 and TRBJ2-1; D possibly corresponds to TRBD1 (6 bases). The CDR3 runs to 14 residues. Per germline, CDR1 MGHRA and CDR2 YSYEKL. V was pared by 5 bases and J by 5 bases, with 13 bases between. The CDR3 nucleotides read TGCGCCAGCAGCGGACGGACAGAAAACAATGAGCAGTTCTTC. Its protein is CASSGRTENNEQFF.

The CDR3 DNA sequence: TGTGCCAGCAGCCTGCTGACAGGGACAAATTCACCCCTCCACTTT. Its translation: CASSLLTGTNSPLHF. The rearrangement uses TRBV7-9 and TRBJ1-6, with TRBD1 matching over 7 bases. The CDR3 runs 15 residues. V was clipped by 5 bases and J by 7 bases; unmatched bases: 8. Looked up from germline, CDR1 is SEHNR and CDR2 is FQNEAQ (reference sequence).

This chain joins TRBV7-8 and TRBJ1-2; no clear D. The CDR3 runs to 16 residues. V was shortened by 5 bases and J by 4 bases, with 20 bases between the two germline ends. Germline V gives CDR1 SGHVS, CDR2 FQNEAQ. The CDR3 here is CASSIVPAGRAYGYTF. The CDR3 DNA reads as TGTGCCAGCAGCATAGTTCCTGCGGGAAGGGCCTATGGCTACACCTTC. Full variable domain (missing parts from reference TRBV7-8 and TRBJ1-2): GAGVSQSPRYKVAKRGQDVALRCDPISGHVSLFWYQQALGQGPEFLTYFQNEAQLDKSGLPSDRFFAERPEGSVSTLKIQRTQQEDSAVYLCASSIVPAGRAYGYTFGSGTRLTVV.

V usage is TRBV7-2 and J usage is TRBJ2-7; 12 nucleotides align to TRBD2. V shed 4 bases and J 2 bases; nucleotides not matched to a gene: 3. CDR1 and CDR2 (germline): SGHTA, FQGNSA. This CDR3 contains 15 residues. CDR3 bases: TGTGCCAGCAGCTCCGGACTAGCGGGGACCTACGAGCAGTACTTC. Residues: CASSSGLAGTYEQYF. The full variable domain, its missing parts supplied by reference TRBV7-2 and TRBJ2-7, is GAGVSQSPSNKVTEKGKDVELRCDPISGHTALYWYRQSLGQGLEFLIYFQGNSAPDKSGLPSDRFSAERTGGSVSTLTIQRTQQEDSAVYLCASSSGLAGTYEQYFGPGTRLTVT.